Listed here are 7 T cell receptor beta chains from one sample, sequenced in a study of identical twins. TCRdb re-called the 5' RACE reads through MiXCR, storing one row per CDR3 protein. This sample has hundreds of thousands of distinct CDR3 sequences, with roughly 6% found just once. The sequenced material came from naive T cells sorted from blood. These receptor sequences come from a man between 18 and 35 years old in good health.

The gene calls are TRBV4-1 and TRBJ2-5, with D perhaps matching TRBD1 or TRBD2 (5 bases each). V was shortened by 3 bases and J by 2 bases, with 16 bases between the two germline ends. CDR3 size: 16 residues. Germline V gene lookup returns CDR1 MGHRA and CDR2 YSYEKL. For the CDR3, the DNA is TGCGCCAGCAGCCAGGGGGTGCCGGGACCACAAGAGACCCAGTACTTC. Its protein is CASSQGVPGPQETQYF.

This clonotype came up many times. V and J are TRBV6-5 and TRBJ2-7, with D uncertain. The V end was cut by 0 bases, the J end by 3 bases, with 9 bases between. The germline V gene encodes CDR1 MNHEY and CDR2 SVGAGI. There are 14 residues in the CDR3. DNA for the CDR3: TGTGCCAGCAGTTACTCCCCGTCTCTCTACGAGCAGTACGTC. Translating it yields CASSYSPSLYEQYV.

This clonotype has only a few counts. The V and J genes are TRBV5-1 and TRBJ2-3, with no clear D. V was clipped by 0 bases and J by 1 base, with 9 bases between them. Germline V gene sequence: CDR1 SGHRS, CDR2 YFSETQ. The CDR3 length is 15 residues. CDR3: CASSLVVSGTDTQYF. As DNA, the CDR3 is TGCGCCAGCAGCTTGGTGGTATCAGGCACAGATACGCAGTATTTT. The whole variable domain, filled in from reference TRBV5-1 and TRBJ2-3, reads KAGVTQTPRYLIKTRGQQVTLSCSPISGHRSVSWYQQTPGQGLQFLFEYFSETQRNKGNFPGRFSGRQFSNSRSEMNVSTLELGDSALYLCASSLVVSGTDTQYFGPGTRLTVL.

This clonotype was counted at least ten times. In nucleotides, the CDR3 is TGCGCCAGCAGCTTGGCGGGGCCGTCAGATACGCAGTATTTT. Translated, it gives CASSLAGPSDTQYF. This chain links TRBV5-1 with TRBJ2-3; D might be TRBD1 or TRBD2, each matching 5 bases. This CDR3 has 14 residues. The ends were cut back, 0 bases at V and 4 bases at J, with 9 bases in the middle. Germline V gene sequence: CDR1 SGHRS, CDR2 YFSETQ.

Ten or more counts support this clonotype. This rearrangement joins TRBV29-1 to TRBJ2-7; D is undetermined. This CDR3 spans 13 amino acids. V lost 5 bases and J 5 bases, leaving 16 bases between the germline ends. Germline CDR1 is SQVTM and CDR2 is ANQGSEA. The CDR3, as DNA: TGCAGCGTTCGAAAACACCGGGCCGACGAGCAGTACTTC. This sequence encodes CSVRKHRADEQYF.

This clonotype turned up a few times. This chain connects TRBV5-1 to TRBJ1-2, with a possible D match to TRBD1 (6 bases). Trimming removed 7 bases at V and 2 bases at J, with 18 bases between. This CDR3 is 15 amino acids long. Germline V gene lookup returns CDR1 SGHRS and CDR2 YFSETQ. For the CDR3, the DNA is TGCGCCAGCTCCGCCCTTGGGGGCGAAAACTATGGCTACACCTTC. Translation: CASSALGGENYGYTF.

This clonotype was counted ten times or more. V and J are TRBV10-3 and TRBJ1-6; 7 positions agree with TRBD1. The V and J ends lost 6 bases and 5 bases, in that order; junction bases with no gene match: 10. Germline values: CDR1 ENHRY, CDR2 SYGVKD. This CDR3 contains 16 residues. The CDR3 loop reads CAIRDTGQLNNSPLHF. The CDR3 bases are TGTGCCATCAGAGACACGGGACAGCTTAATAATTCACCCCTCCACTTT.